These T cell receptor beta chains were read from a single sample in a study of neurological immune-mediated disorders. TCRdb processed the 5' RACE reads anew with MiXCR; each CDR3 protein has one entry. This sample has 95,000 to 110,000 distinct CDR3 sequences, with approximately 11% found just once. The sample was PBMCs. These receptors were obtained from a female donor with HTLV-1-associated myelopathy (HAM/TSP). Each CDR3 is given with its conserved first and last residue. The D gene is left open where the match is weak. Size is stated for part of the rows, as once, few or many counts, or as a class when the clone is expanded.

j_call | v_call | d_call | clone_size | cdr3_nt | cdr3_aa
TRBJ2-7 | TRBV12-3/TRBV12-4 | - | - | TGTGCCAGTGAAGGGGGAACGGGACCGACCCACGAGCAGTACTTC | CASEGGTGPTHEQYF
TRBJ2-3 | TRBV12-3/TRBV12-4 | - | many | TGTGCCAGCAGTTTCCCATTTGATACGCAGTATTTT | CASSFPFDTQYF
TRBJ2-7 | TRBV5-5 | TRBD1 | many | TGTGCCAGCAGCCCTCTACCGACAGGGGGCTACGAGCAGTACTTC | CASSPLPTGGYEQYF
TRBJ2-7 | TRBV5-5 | TRBD1 | few | TGTGCCAGCAGCTGGACCGGGACAGCCTACGAGCAGTACTTC | CASSWTGTAYEQYF
TRBJ2-1 | TRBV7-9 | - | - | TGTGCCAGCAGCTTAGGACCCTCCTACAATGAGCAGTTCTTC | CASSLGPSYNEQFF
TRBJ2-1 | TRBV20-1 | - | many | TGCAGTGCTAGAAGGACGCCCGCCTACAATGAGCAGTTCTTC | CSARRTPAYNEQFF
TRBJ2-2 | TRBV6-4 | TRBD1 | many | TGTGCCAGCAGCGGACAGGGGCACACCGGGGAGCTGTTTTTT | CASSGQGHTGELFF
TRBJ2-5 | TRBV7-2 | - | many | TGTGCCAGCAGCTTAAATTTCCAGACGCGTCAAGAGACCCAGTACTTC | CASSLNFQTRQETQYF
TRBJ2-1 | TRBV4-1 | - | many | TGCGCCAGCAGCCATCTAGCTATCTTCTCCTACAATGAGCAGTTCTTC | CASSHLAIFSYNEQFF
TRBJ2-5 | TRBV20-1 | - | many | TGCAGTGCTACCAGGCTAGGGGGGGTTGCGGAGACCCAGTACTTC | CSATRLGGVAETQYF
TRBJ2-1 | TRBV12-3/TRBV12-4 | TRBD2 | many | TGTGCCAGCAGTTCTAGCGGGGGGACCAACAATGAGCAGTTCTTC | CASSSSGGTNNEQFF
TRBJ1-1 | TRBV5-1 | - | many | TGCGCCAGCAGCTTAAGACAGCCAAACACTGAAGCTTTCTTT | CASSLRQPNTEAFF
TRBJ2-6 | TRBV20-1 | - | many | TGCAGTGCTCCCCCCCGGGGGACTGGGGCCAACGTCCTGACTTTC | CSAPPRGTGANVLTF
TRBJ2-1 | TRBV29-1 | - | few | TGCAGCGTTGAAAGTTTGATTTATGAGCAGTTCTTC | CSVESLIYEQFF
TRBJ2-7 | TRBV7-2 | TRBD1 | many | TGTGCCAGCAGCTTGAATCAGGGGGCGAATGGCGACGAGCAGTACTTC | CASSLNQGANGDEQYF
TRBJ2-3 | TRBV5-6 | TRBD2 | many | TGTGCCAGCAGCCGACTAGCGGGGAGAAGCACAGATACGCAGTATTTT | CASSRLAGRSTDTQYF
TRBJ1-2 | TRBV20-1 | - | - | TGCAGTGCCCCTAGAAAGATCTATGGCTACACCTTC | CSAPRKIYGYTF
TRBJ2-2 | TRBV2 | - | - | TGTGCCAGCGGGACACCCACCGGGGAGCTGTTTTTT | CASGTPTGELFF
TRBJ2-1 | TRBV6-1 | TRBD2 | many | TGTGCCAGCAGTAGAACTAGCGGGGGGGCTGACAATGAGCAGTTCTTC | CASSRTSGGADNEQFF
TRBJ2-3 | TRBV7-9 | - | - | - | CASSFYICSAPVSGSTDTQYF
TRBJ2-1 | TRBV5-1 | TRBD2 | many | TGCGCCAGCAGCGCCGTAGGCGCGGGAGGGTACAATGAGCAGTTCTTC | CASSAVGAGGYNEQFF
TRBJ2-2 | TRBV29-1 | TRBD1 | many | TGCAGCGTACTCAGGGGGCGAGACACCGGGGAGCTGTTTTTT | CSVLRGRDTGELFF
TRBJ2-1 | TRBV18 | - | many | TGTGCCAGCTCACCACGGGACAAAATGAGGGAGCAGTTCTTC | CASSPRDKMREQFF